One sample yielded the 8 T cell receptor beta chains listed below, sequenced in a study of tumor-infiltrating lymphocytes in localized non-small cell lung cancer. Sequencing was performed with immunoSEQ multiplex PCR; in TCRdb, only in-frame clones are kept and a portion is missing. Here the sample spans roughly 15,000 clones, 68% being singletons. Sequencing was carried out using uninvolved lung tissue not adjacent to the tumor. Every receptor here comes from a human donor with non-small cell lung cancer.

This rearrangement joins TRBV4-3 to TRBJ2-5, with TRBD1 as a possible D gene (5 bases). The germline V gene has CDR1 LGHNA and CDR2 YSLEER. Trimming took off 0 bases at V and 5 bases at J, with 7 bases between the two ends. This CDR3 is 13 amino acids long. The CDR3, as DNA: TGCGCCAGCAGCCAAGATAAGGGGGAGACCCAGTACTTC. As protein: CASSQDKGETQYF.

This rearrangement joins TRBV28 to TRBJ2-3, with D uncertain. CDR3 length equals 17 residues. Looked up from germline, CDR1 is MDHEN and CDR2 is SYDVKM. V gave up 4 bases and J gave up 1 base, with 18 bases separating them. CDR3 coding DNA: TGTGCCAGCAGTTCTCCTAACCTTCTCGAGGGCACAGATACGCAGTATTTT. This codes for CASSSPNLLEGTDTQYF.

The chain carries TRBV7-3 and TRBJ2-1; D may correspond to TRBD1 or TRBD2 (6 bases each). V was pared by 2 bases and J by 6 bases, with 11 bases between. From germline, CDR1 is SGHTA and CDR2 FQGTGA. This CDR3 spans 14 amino acids. CDR3 loop: CASSLQGTLNEQFF. CDR3 sequence (DNA): TGTGCCAGCAGCTTACAGGGGACTCTCAATGAGCAGTTCTTC.

This clone qualifies as medium-sized. This sequence joins TRBV6-5 and TRBJ1-5; 8 bases are shared with TRBD1. V was pared by 6 bases and J by 7 bases, with 5 bases of the junction left unmatched. The CDR3 sequence is 13 residues long. Germline assignment: CDR1 MNHEY and CDR2 SVGAGI. The CDR3 sequence is CASRTGAGQPQHF. The DNA for the CDR3 is TGTGCCAGCAGGACAGGGGCGGGGCAGCCCCAGCATTTT.

J is TRBJ1-4 and V is TRBV7-2, with no clear D. The CDR3 extends over 15 amino acids. V was pared by 2 bases and J by 5 bases, with 12 bases between. The germline V gene encodes CDR1 SGHTA and CDR2 FQGNSA. The CDR3 loop reads CASSLTRAANEKLFF. DNA for the CDR3: TGTGCCAGCAGCTTAACCCGGGCCGCAAATGAAAAACTGTTTTTT.

The rearrangement uses TRBV2 and TRBJ2-5; D might be TRBD1 (5 bases). The CDR3 consists of 13 residues. Per germline, CDR1 SNHLY and CDR2 FYNNEI. With 8 bases removed from V and 1 base from J, the gap between germline ends came to 11 bases. The CDR3 coding sequence is TGTGCCAGCTTGACAGACCTCCAAGAGACCCAGTACTTC. It is translated as CASLTDLQETQYF.

The chain has TRBV19 and TRBJ2-6, with TRBD1 matching 9 bases. CDR3 length: 16 amino acids. Trimming cost V 5 bases and J 3 bases; bases outside gene matches: 5. CDR1 is LNHDA, CDR2 SQIVND, per germline (reference sequence). In DNA, the CDR3 is TGTGCCAGTAGTTCCACAGGGGGCTATGGGGCCAACGTCCTGACTTTC. Translating gives CASSSTGGYGANVLTF.

The chain employs TRBV30 and TRBJ2-7; unclear D gene. V lost 3 bases and J 3 bases, leaving 6 bases between the germline ends. The CDR3 extends over 11 amino acids. CDR1 GTSNPN and CDR2 SVGIG come from the germline V gene (reference sequence). The CDR3 loop is CAWRRSYEQYF. In nucleotides, the CDR3 is TGTGCCTGGAGACGGAGCTACGAGCAGTACTTC.